The 9 T cell receptor beta chains listed next were all sequenced from one sample in a study of blood T cell repertoires in COVID-19. The repertoire was sequenced with immunoSEQ multiplex PCR; TCRdb's copy has only in-frame clones and lacks some. This table has 90,000 to 120,000 clones, around 66% appearing once. Input material: peripheral blood. These TCRs come from an elderly man with acute or convalescent COVID-19.

This clone has a single count. The chain uses TRBV5-6 and TRBJ2-1; 7 bases are shared with TRBD2. The germline CDR1 and CDR2 sequences are SGHDT and YYEEEE. The CDR3 is 16 residues long. Germline trimming cut 6 bases from V and 4 bases from J; bases unmatched to any gene: 13. The CDR3 bases are TGTGCCAGCAAAAGGGTGGGACTACTCTATTACAATGAGCAGTTCTTC. It translates to CASKRVGLLYYNEQFF. Based on the CDR3 plus reference TRBV5-6 and TRBJ2-1, the full variable domain is DAGVTQSPTHLIKTRGQQVTLRCSPKSGHDTVSWYQQALGQGPQFIFQYYEEEERQRGNFPDRFSGHQFPNYSSELNVNALLLGDSALYLCASKRVGLLYYNEQFFGPGTRLTVL.

The chain has TRBV6-1 and TRBJ2-2; the D gene is possibly TRBD2 (7 bases). V lost 1 base and J 7 bases, leaving 16 bases between the germline ends. This CDR3 is 16 amino acids long. CDR1 is MNHNS, CDR2 SASEGT, per germline. Here the CDR3 reads CASSEGTGGAGGELFF. CDR3 DNA sequence: TGTGCCAGCAGTGAAGGGACGGGGGGCGCCGGCGGGGAGCTGTTTTTT.

This clone was observed a few times. J is TRBJ2-1 and V is TRBV15; D is possibly TRBD2 (6 bases). CDR3 size: 15 residues. Germline assignment: CDR1 LNHNV and CDR2 YYDKDF (reference sequence). V dropped 4 bases and J dropped 9 bases, with 19 bases sitting between them. The CDR3 here is CATSIRRGWDFEQFF. For the CDR3, the DNA is TGTGCCACCAGCATCAGGAGGGGCTGGGACTTTGAGCAGTTCTTC.

This chain uses TRBV19 with TRBJ1-6; a possible D gene is TRBD1 (5 bases). Deletions cut 4 bases from V and 7 bases from J, with 11 bases between. Germline-derived CDR1 and CDR2 are LNHDA and SQIVND (reference sequence). CDR3 size: 14 residues. The CDR3 sequence: CASSTGTSNSPLHF. For the CDR3, the DNA is TGTGCCAGTAGTACCGGGACTTCAAATTCACCCCTCCACTTT.

The rearrangement uses TRBV24-1 and TRBJ2-5; D not resolved. The V and J ends lost 6 bases and 4 bases respectively, with 11 bases between them. The germline V gene encodes CDR1 KGHDR and CDR2 SFDVKD. This CDR3 is built from 13 residues. In DNA, the CDR3 is TGTGCCACCAGTACAGCCAGATCAGAGACCCAGTACTTC. Its translation is CATSTARSETQYF.

This chain joins TRBV27 and TRBJ2-1; possibly TRBD1 for D (6 bases). The V end lost 6 bases, the J end lost 10 bases, and 16 bases lay between the germline ends. The germline CDR1 and CDR2 sequences are MNHEY and SMNVEV (reference sequence). This CDR3 has 13 residues. Here the CDR3 DNA reads TGTGCCAGCAGCGCTTGGGGGACACACGAGCAGTTCTTC. Its protein is CASSAWGTHEQFF.

V gene TRBV19 combines with J gene TRBJ2-5; TRBD2 matches at 10 bases. The CDR3 is 16 residues long. V shed 5 bases, J shed 5 bases, and the junction held 11 bases outside the gene matches. Germline CDR1 is LNHDA and CDR2 is SQIVND (reference sequence). The CDR3 spells CASSSPSGRKDETQYF. The CDR3 DNA sequence: TGTGCCAGTAGTTCCCCTAGCGGGAGAAAAGATGAGACCCAGTACTTC.

The chain couples TRBV6-5 to TRBJ2-7, with 9 bases aligning to TRBD1. The CDR3 spans 14 residues. V lost 6 bases, J lost 7 bases, and 10 bases stayed unmatched. Germline CDR1 is MNHEY and CDR2 is SVGAGI. In nucleotides, the CDR3 is TGTGCCAGCAGCGCCGGGACAGGGCGGAGTGAGCAGTACTTC. This gives the protein CASSAGTGRSEQYF.

The chain is built from TRBV28 and TRBJ1-4; D gene uncertain. Trimming pared 3 bases from V and 7 bases from J, leaving 15 bases between. CDR3 length equals 15 residues. The V gene's germline CDR1 is MDHEN and CDR2 SYDVKM. As DNA, the CDR3 is TGTGCCAGCAGTTTTCTGGGAGAAGGTGGTGAAAAACTGTTTTTT. Its protein product is CASSFLGEGGEKLFF.